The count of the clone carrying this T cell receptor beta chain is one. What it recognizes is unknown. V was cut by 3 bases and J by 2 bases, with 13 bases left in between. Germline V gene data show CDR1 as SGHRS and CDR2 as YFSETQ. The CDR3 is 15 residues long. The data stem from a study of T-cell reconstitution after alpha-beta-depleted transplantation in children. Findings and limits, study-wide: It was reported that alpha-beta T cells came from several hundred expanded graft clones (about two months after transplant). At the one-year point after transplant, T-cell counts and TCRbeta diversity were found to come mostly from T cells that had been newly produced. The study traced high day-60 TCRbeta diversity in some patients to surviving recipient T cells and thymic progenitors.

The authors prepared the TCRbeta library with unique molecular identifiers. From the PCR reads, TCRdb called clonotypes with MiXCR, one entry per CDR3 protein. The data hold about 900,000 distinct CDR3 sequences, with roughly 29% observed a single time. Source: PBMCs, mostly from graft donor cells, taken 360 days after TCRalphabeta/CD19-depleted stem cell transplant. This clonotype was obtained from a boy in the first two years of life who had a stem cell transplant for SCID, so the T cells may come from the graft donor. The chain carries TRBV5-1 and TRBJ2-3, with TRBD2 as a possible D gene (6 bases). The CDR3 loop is CASSWSGEFTDTQYF. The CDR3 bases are TGCGCCAGCAGCTGGTCGGGGGAGTTCACAGATACGCAGTATTTT.